This T cell receptor (beta chain) was captured in a study of T cell repertoires in cytomegalovirus infection. Study information: Signatures in public TCR beta sequences pointed to both CMV infection and matching HLA type.

Regarding this clonotype: Its antigen is still unknown.

TCRdb recomputed calls from the reads with MiXCR, one row per CDR3 protein. Of about 46,000 distinct CDR3 sequences listed, 20% to 25% are singletons. Whole-study findings and limits: Carriage of CMV together with the relevant HLA was identifiable through cumulative public TCR beta family frequency. HLA-C-restricted CMV clonotypes gave the most frequent clonotype in two of eight donors.

Germline loops: CDR1 LNHNV, CDR2 YYDKDF (reference sequence). This CDR3 region has 18 residues. Trimming cost V 1 base and J 6 bases; bases outside gene matches: 15. The sample taken for sequencing was PBMCs, sequenced either directly or after in vitro stimulation (not recorded which). This receptor was taken from a human donor in good health (CMV status not recorded). Some clones in this sample may be carry-over from other donors' samples. This chain connects TRBV15 to TRBJ2-1, with TRBD2 matching over 7 bases. The CDR3 sequence: CATSRAAYGRSVGNEQFF. The DNA for the CDR3 is TGTGCCACCAGCAGAGCTGCCTACGGGAGGAGCGTTGGCAATGAGCAGTTCTTC.